The present entry profiles one T cell receptor beta chain with its context. This CDR3 comprises 15 residues. From germline, CDR1 is SGHTA and CDR2 FQGNSA. This sample stems from a study of monozygotic twins with inflammatory bowel disease. For each CDR3 protein, TCRdb gives one entry from its re-call of the 5' RACE reads, without DNA. The sample has more than 350,000 distinct CDR3 sequences, and its top ten clones hold about 2.3%. The TCR originated in a human donor with ulcerative colitis or Crohn's disease, or a healthy co-twin of an affected twin (not recorded which). The J gene is TRBJ2-1, the V gene TRBV7-2; the D call from TCRdb, TRBD2, cannot be confirmed without DNA. The sequenced sample consisted of blood. The CDR3 spells CASSLTSGKVSEQFF.